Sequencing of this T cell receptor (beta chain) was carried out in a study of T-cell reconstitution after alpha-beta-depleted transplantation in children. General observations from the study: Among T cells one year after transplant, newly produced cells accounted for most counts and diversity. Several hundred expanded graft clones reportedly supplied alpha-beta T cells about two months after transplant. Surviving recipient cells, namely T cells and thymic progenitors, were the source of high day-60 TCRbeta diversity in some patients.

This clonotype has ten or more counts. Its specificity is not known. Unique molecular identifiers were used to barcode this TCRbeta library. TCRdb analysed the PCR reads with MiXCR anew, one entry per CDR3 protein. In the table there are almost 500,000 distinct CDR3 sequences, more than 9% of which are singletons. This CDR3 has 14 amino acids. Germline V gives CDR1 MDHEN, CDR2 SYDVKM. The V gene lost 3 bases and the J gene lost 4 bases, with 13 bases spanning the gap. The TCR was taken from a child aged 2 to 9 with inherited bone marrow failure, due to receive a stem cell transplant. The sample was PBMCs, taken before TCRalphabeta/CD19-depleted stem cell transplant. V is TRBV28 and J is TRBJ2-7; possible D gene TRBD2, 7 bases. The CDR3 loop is CASSFRGALYEQYF. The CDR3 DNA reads TGTGCCAGCAGTTTCCGGGGGGCTCTATACGAGCAGTACTTC.